A selection of T cell receptor beta chains follows, all from one sample in a study of blood T cell repertoires in COVID-19. TCRdb's table, derived via immunoSEQ multiplex PCR, lists solely in-frame clones and lacks some. The table has over 150,000 clones, approximately 87% seen once; the top ten hold about 0.95%. The sequenced material came from peripheral blood. These receptors originate from a woman between 18 and 29 years old who had recovered from COVID-19. Each CDR3 is given with its conserved first and last residue. The D gene is left open where the match is weak.

d_call: -
v_call: TRBV7-9
cdr3_aa: CASSGLGALGADTQYF

d_call: -
v_call: TRBV27
cdr3_aa: CASSVLAHSYEQYF

d_call: TRBD1
v_call: TRBV10-3
cdr3_aa: CAISRTGGGGPTDTQYF

d_call: TRBD1
v_call: TRBV19
cdr3_aa: CASSNPRDRVGKTGELFF

d_call: TRBD2
v_call: TRBV7-2
cdr3_aa: CASSLWTSSKHLDYNEQFF

d_call: TRBD1
v_call: TRBV5-6
cdr3_aa: CASRLPGQGTDTQYF

d_call: TRBD1
v_call: TRBV6-2/TRBV6-3
cdr3_aa: CASSWDRVIFGITEAFF

d_call: -
v_call: TRBV9
cdr3_aa: CASSGMRGLYGYTF

d_call: TRBD1
v_call: TRBV7-9
cdr3_aa: CASSPRTGPSEKLFF

d_call: -
v_call: TRBV2
cdr3_aa: CASSLDRFSNQPQHF

d_call: TRBD1
v_call: TRBV27
cdr3_aa: CASRPGQGNPRSYEQYF

d_call: -
v_call: TRBV2
cdr3_aa: CASSAALNEQFF

d_call: TRBD2
v_call: TRBV14
cdr3_aa: CASSQDLAGRAEQFF

d_call: -
v_call: TRBV5-5
cdr3_aa: CASSLETGGAFF

d_call: -
v_call: TRBV19
cdr3_aa: CASSIGGALYNSPLHF

d_call: -
v_call: TRBV9
cdr3_aa: CASSNTAFGQAGYTF

d_call: TRBD1
v_call: TRBV27
cdr3_aa: CASSLRAGGRSTEAFF

d_call: TRBD1
v_call: TRBV18
cdr3_aa: CASSPGTGLNNSPLHF

d_call: -
v_call: TRBV7-9
cdr3_aa: CASSPGGGNQPQHF

d_call: -
v_call: TRBV7-7
cdr3_aa: CASSDGGSIYF

d_call: TRBD1
v_call: TRBV30
cdr3_aa: CAWSTRQGNSPLHF

d_call: -
v_call: TRBV6-5
cdr3_aa: CASSRGLFLGAFF

d_call: -
v_call: TRBV3-1/TRBV3-2
cdr3_aa: CASRGGNTEAFF

d_call: TRBD1
v_call: TRBV19
cdr3_aa: CASRDSYYGYTF

d_call: -
v_call: TRBV7-9
cdr3_aa: CASSLDGSYNSPLHF

d_call: TRBD2
v_call: TRBV2
cdr3_aa: CAGSTSGGPIQYF

d_call: TRBD2
v_call: TRBV7-2
cdr3_aa: CASSSEAGGLTDTQYF

d_call: -
v_call: TRBV18
cdr3_aa: CASSPRSDSLSSYGYTF

d_call: -
v_call: TRBV19
cdr3_aa: CASSSLAGSSYNEQFF

d_call: -
v_call: TRBV11-2
cdr3_aa: CASSQIISYEQYF

d_call: TRBD1
v_call: TRBV19
cdr3_aa: CASSIAQGDEQYF

d_call: TRBD2
v_call: TRBV13
cdr3_aa: CASSPWSRKTLAGTSTDTQYF